Each of the 2 T cell receptor beta chains below was sequenced from the same sample in a study of T cell repertoires in cytomegalovirus infection. TCRdb passed the reads through MiXCR, listing each CDR3 protein once. This table has under 850,000 distinct CDR3 sequences, 35% appearing once. The sequencing sample was made of PBMCs. Every receptor here comes from a human donor in good health (CMV status not recorded). Some clones in this sample may be carry-over from other donors' samples.

This chain uses TRBV12-3 or TRBV12-4 with TRBJ2-2; either TRBD1 or TRBD2 may supply D (5 bases each). The CDR3 is 15 amino acids. V was cut by 6 bases and J by 0 bases, with 11 bases left in between. CDR3 sequence (DNA): TGTGCCAGCAGACACCGGGGCACGAACACCGGGGAGCTGTTTTTT. Translated: CASRHRGTNTGELFF.

V and J are TRBV10-3 and TRBJ2-7; tentatively, D is TRBD1 (5 bases). CDR3 length: 12 residues. Germline V lookup: CDR1 ENHRY, CDR2 SYGVKD. The V gene lost 6 bases and the J gene lost 6 bases, with 12 bases spanning the gap. Written as DNA, the CDR3 is TGTGCCATCAGGATCAACAGGAGCGAGCAGTACTTC. Translated: CAIRINRSEQYF.